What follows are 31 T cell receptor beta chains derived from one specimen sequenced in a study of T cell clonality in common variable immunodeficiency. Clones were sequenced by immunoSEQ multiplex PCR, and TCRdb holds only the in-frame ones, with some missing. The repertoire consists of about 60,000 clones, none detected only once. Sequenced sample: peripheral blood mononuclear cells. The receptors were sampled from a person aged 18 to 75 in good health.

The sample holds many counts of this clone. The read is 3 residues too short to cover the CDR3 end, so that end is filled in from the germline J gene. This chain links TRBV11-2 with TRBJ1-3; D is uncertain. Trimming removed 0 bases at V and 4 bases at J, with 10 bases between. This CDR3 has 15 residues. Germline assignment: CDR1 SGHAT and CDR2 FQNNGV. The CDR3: CASSLEGYPGNTIYF. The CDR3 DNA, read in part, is TGTGCCAGCAGCTTAGAAGGGTATCCCGGAAACACC.

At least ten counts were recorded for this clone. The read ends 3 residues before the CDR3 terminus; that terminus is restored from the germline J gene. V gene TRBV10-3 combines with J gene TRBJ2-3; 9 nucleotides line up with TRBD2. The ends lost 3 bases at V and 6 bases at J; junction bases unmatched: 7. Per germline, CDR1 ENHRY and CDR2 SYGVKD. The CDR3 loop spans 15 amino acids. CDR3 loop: CAISDKPSGVDTQYF. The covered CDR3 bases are TGTGCCATCAGTGACAAACCTAGCGGGGTTGATACG.

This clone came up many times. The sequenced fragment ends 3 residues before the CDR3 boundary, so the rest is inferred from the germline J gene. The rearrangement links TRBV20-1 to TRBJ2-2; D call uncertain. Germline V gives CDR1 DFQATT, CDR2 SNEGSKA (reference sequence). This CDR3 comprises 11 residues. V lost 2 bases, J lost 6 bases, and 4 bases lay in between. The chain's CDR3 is CSARRAGELFF. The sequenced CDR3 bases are TGCAGTGCTAGACGTGCCGGGGAG.

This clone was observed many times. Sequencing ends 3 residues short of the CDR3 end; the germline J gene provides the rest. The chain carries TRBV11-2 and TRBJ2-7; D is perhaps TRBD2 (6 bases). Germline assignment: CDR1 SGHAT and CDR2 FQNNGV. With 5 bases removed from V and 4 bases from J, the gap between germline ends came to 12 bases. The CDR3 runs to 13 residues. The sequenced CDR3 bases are TGTGCCAGCAGCCAGGGACTTGAGTACGAG. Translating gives CASSQGLEYE. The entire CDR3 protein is CASSQGLEYEQYF.

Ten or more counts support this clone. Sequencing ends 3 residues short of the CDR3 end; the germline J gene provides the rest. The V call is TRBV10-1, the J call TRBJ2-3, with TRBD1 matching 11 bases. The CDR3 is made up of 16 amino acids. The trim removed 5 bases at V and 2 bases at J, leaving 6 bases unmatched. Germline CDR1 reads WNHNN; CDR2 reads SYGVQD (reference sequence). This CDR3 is CASSPGTGGFTDTQYF. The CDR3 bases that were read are TGCGCCAGCAGTCCCGGGACAGGGGGATTCACAGATACG.

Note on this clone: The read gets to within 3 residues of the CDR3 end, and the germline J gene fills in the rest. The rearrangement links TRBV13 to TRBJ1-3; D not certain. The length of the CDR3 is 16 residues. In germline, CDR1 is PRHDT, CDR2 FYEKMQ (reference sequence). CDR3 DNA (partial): TGTGCCAGCAGCTTAAGTCTAGCGGGAGGGCAAGGGTAT. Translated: CASSLSLAGGQGY. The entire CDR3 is CASSLSLAGGQGYIYF. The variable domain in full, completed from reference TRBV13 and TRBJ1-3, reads AAGVIQSPRHLIKEKRETATLKCYPIPRHDTVYWYQQGPGQDPQFLISFYEKMQSDKGSIPDRFSAQQFSDYHSELNMSSLELGDSALYFCASSLSLAGGQGYIYFGEGSWLTVV.

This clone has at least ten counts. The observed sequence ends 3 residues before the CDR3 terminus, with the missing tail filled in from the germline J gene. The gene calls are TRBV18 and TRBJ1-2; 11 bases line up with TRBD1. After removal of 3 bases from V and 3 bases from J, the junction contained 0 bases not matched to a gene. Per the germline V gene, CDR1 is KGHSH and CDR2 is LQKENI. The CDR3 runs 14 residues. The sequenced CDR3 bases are TGTGCCAGCTCACCGGGACAGGGGGACTATGGC. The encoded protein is CASSPGQGDYG. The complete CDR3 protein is CASSPGQGDYGYTF.

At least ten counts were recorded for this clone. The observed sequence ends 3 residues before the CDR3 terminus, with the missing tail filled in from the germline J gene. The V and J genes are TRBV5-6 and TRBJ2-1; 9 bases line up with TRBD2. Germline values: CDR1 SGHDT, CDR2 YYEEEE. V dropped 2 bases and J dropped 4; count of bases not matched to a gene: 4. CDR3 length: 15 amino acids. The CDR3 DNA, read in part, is TGTGCCAGCAGCTTCACCAGCGGGGGGTACAATGAG. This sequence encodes CASSFTSGGYNE. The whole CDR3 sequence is CASSFTSGGYNEQFF.

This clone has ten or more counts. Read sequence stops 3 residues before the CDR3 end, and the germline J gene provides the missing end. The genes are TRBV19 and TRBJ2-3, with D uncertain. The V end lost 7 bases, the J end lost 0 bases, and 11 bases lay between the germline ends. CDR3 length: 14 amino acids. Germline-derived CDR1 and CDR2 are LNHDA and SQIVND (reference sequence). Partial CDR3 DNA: TGTGCCAGTAATCGCAGGCCGAGCACAGATACG. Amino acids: CASNRRPSTDT. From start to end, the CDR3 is CASNRRPSTDTQYF.

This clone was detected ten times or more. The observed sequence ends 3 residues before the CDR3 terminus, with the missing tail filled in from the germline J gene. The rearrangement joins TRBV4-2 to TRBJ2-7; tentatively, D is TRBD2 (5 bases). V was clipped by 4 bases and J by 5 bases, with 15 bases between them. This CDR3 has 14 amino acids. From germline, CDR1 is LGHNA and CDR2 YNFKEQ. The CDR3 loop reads CASSLSVWADEQYF. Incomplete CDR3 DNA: TGTGCCAGCAGCCTTAGCGTATGGGCGGACGAG.

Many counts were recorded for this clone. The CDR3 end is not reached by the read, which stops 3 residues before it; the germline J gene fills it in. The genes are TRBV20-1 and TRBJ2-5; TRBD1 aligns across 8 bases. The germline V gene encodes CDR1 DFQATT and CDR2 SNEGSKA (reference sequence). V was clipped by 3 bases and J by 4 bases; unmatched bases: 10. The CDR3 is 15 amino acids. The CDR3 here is CSARPGTGGRETQYF. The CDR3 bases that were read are TGCAGTGCTAGGCCGGGGACAGGAGGTCGAGAGACC.

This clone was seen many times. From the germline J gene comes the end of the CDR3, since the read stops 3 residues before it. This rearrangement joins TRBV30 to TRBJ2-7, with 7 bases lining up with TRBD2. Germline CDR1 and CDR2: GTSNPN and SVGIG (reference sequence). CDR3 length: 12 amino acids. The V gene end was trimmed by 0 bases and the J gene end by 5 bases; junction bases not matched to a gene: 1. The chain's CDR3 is CAWSVRGDEQYF. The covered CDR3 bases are TGTGCCTGGAGTGTACGGGGGGACGAG.

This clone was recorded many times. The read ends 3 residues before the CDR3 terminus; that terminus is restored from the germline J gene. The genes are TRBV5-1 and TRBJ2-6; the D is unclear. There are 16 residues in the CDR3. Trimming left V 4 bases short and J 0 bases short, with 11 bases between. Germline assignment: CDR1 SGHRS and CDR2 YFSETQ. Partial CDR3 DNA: TGCGCCAGCAGCCCTCCCGGGTCCTCTGGGGCCAACGTC. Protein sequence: CASSPPGSSGANV. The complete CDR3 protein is CASSPPGSSGANVLTF.

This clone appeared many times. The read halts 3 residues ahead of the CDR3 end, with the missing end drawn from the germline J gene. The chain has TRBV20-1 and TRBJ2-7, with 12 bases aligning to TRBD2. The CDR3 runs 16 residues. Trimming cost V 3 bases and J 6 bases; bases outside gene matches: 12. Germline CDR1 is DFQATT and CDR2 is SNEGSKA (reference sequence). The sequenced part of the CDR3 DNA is TGCAGTGCTAGGACTAGCGGGAGTCACTTCTCGCTCGAG. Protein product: CSARTSGSHFSLE. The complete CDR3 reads CSARTSGSHFSLEQYF.

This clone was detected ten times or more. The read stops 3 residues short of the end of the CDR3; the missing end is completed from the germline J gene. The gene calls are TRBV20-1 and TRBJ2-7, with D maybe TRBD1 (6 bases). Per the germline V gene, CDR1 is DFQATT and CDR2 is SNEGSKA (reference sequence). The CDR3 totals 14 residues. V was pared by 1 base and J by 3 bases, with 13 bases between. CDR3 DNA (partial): TGCAGTGCTAGAGGCTTACAGGGCTACTACGAG. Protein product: CSARGLQGYYE. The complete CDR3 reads CSARGLQGYYEQYF.

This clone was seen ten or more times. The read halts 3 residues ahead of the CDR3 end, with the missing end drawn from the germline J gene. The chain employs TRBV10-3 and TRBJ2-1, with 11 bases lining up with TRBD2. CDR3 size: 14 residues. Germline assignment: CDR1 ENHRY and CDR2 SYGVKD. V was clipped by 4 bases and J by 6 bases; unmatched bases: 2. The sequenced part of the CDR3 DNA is TGTGCCATCAGTGGTCTAGCGGGGGGCAATGAG. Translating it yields CAISGLAGGNE. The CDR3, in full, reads CAISGLAGGNEQFF.

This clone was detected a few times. The CDR3 sequence: CASSLFTSGLDEQYF. CDR3 DNA (partial): TGTGCCAGCAGCTTATTTACTAGCGGACTGGACGAG. This chain uses TRBV5-8 with TRBJ2-7; 8 bases are a match to TRBD2. The observed sequence ends 3 residues before the CDR3 terminus, with the missing tail filled in from the germline J gene. CDR3 length: 15 amino acids. CDR1 and CDR2 from the germline V gene are SGHTS and YDEGEE. The V and J ends lost 2 bases and 5 bases, in that order; junction bases with no gene match: 9. Using reference TRBV5-8 and TRBJ2-7 for the parts outside the CDR3, the full variable domain is EAGVTQSPTHLIKTRGQQATLRCSPISGHTSVYWYQQALGLGLQFLLWYDEGEERNRGNFPPRFSGRQFPNYSSELNVNALELEDSALYLCASSLFTSGLDEQYFGPGTRLTVT.

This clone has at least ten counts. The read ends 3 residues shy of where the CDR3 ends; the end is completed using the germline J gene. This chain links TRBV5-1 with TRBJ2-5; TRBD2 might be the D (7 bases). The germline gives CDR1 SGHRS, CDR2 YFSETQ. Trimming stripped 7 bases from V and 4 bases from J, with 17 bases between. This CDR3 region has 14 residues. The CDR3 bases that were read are TGCGCCAGCGGCGAACTAGCGACAGGAGAGACC. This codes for CASGELATGET. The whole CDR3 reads CASGELATGETQYF.

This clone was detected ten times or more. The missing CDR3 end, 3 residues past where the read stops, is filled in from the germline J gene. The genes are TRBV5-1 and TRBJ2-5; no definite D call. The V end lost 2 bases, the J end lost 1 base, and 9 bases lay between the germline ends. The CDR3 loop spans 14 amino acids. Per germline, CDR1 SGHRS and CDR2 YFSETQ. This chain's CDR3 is CASSFSGFQETQYF. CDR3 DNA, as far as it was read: TGCGCCAGCAGCTTCTCAGGATTCCAAGAGACC.

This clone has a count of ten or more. CDR3 amino acids: CASSYPTSGRSYEQYF. The DNA read from the CDR3 is TGTGCCAGCAGTTATCCGACTAGCGGGAGGTCCTACGAG. This chain uses TRBV6-2 or TRBV6-3 with TRBJ2-7; TRBD2 matches at 13 bases. From the germline J gene comes the end of the CDR3, since the read stops 3 residues before it. Germline lookup yields CDR1 MNHEY and CDR2 SVGEGT. The CDR3 covers 16 residues. V shed 3 bases and J 1 base; nucleotides not matched to a gene: 3.

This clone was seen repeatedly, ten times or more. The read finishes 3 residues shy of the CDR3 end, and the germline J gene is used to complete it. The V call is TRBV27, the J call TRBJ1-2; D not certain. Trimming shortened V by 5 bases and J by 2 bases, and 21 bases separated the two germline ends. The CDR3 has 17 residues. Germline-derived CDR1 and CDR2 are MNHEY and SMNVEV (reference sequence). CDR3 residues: CASSLFGRSAGNYGYTF. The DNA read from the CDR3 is TGTGCCAGCAGTCTCTTCGGTAGGTCCGCCGGGAACTATGGC.

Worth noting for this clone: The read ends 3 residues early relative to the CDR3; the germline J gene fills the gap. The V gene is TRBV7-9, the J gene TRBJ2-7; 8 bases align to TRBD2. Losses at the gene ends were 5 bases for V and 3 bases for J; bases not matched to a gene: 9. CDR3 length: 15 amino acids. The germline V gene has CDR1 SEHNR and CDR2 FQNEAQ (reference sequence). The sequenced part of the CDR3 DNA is TGTGCCAGCAGCGGCGCAAGCGGGAGTGGCTACGAG. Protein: CASSGASGSGYE. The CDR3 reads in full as CASSGASGSGYEQYF. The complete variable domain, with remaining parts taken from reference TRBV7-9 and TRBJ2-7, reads DTGVSQNPRHKITKRGQNVTFRCDPISEHNRLYWYRQTLGQGPEFLTYFQNEAQLEKSRLLSDRFSAERPKGSFSTLEIQRTEQGDSAMYLCASSGASGSGYEQYFGPGTRLTVT.

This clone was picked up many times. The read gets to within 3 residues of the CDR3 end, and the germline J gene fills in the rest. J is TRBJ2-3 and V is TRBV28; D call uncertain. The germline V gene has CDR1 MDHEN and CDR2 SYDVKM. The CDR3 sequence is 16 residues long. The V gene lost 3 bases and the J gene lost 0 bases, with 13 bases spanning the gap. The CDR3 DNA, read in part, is TGTGCCAGCAGTTTCTTCCTAGGTGGGAGCACAGATACG. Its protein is CASSFFLGGSTDT. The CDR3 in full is CASSFFLGGSTDTQYF. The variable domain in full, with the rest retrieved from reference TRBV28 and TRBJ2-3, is DVKVTQSSRYLVKRTGEKVFLECVQDMDHENMFWYRQDPGLGLRLIYFSYDVKMKEKGDIPEGYSVSREKKERFSLILESASTNQTSMYLCASSFFLGGSTDTQYFGPGTRLTVL.

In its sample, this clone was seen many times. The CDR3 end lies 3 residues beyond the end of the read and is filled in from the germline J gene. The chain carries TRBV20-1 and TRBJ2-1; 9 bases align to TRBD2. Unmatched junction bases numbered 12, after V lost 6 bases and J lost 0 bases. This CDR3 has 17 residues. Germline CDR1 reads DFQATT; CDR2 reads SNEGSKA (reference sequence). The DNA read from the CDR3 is TGCAGTGCCACGGGACTAGCAGGGGGGAGCTCCTACAATGAG. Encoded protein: CSATGLAGGSSYNE. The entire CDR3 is CSATGLAGGSSYNEQFF.

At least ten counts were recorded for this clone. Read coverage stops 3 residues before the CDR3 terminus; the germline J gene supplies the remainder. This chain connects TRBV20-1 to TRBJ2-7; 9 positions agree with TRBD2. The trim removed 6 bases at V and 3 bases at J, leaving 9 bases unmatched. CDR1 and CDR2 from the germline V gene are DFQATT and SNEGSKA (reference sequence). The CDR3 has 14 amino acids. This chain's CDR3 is CSAISGRVLYEQYF. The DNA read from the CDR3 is TGCAGTGCCATTAGCGGGAGAGTACTCTACGAG.

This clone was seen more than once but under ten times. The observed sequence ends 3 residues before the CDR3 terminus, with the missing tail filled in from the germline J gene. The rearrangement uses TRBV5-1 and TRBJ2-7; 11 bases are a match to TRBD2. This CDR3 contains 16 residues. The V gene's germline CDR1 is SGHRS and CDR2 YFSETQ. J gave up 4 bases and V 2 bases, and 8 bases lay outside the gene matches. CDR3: CASSFSTSGVWYEQYF. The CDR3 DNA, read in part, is TGCGCCAGCAGCTTTTCGACTAGCGGGGTATGGTACGAG. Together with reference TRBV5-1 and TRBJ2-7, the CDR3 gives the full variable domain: KAGVTQTPRYLIKTRGQQVTLSCSPISGHRSVSWYQQTPGQGLQFLFEYFSETQRNKGNFPGRFSGRQFSNSRSEMNVSTLELGDSALYLCASSFSTSGVWYEQYFGPGTRLTVT.

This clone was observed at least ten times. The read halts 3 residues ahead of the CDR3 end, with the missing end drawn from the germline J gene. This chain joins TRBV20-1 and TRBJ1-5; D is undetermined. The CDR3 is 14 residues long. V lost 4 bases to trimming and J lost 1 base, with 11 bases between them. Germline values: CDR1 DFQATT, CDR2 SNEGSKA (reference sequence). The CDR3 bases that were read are TGCAGTGCTATGGGCAGAGCAAGCAATCAGCCC. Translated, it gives CSAMGRASNQP. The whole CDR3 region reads CSAMGRASNQPQHF.

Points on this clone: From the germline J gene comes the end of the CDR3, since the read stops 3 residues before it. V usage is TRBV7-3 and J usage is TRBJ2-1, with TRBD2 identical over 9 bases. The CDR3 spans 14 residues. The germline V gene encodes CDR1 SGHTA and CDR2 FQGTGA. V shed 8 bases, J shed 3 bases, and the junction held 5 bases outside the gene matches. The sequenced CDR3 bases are TGTGCCAGCCGAGGACTAGCGCTCTACAATGAG. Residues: CASRGLALYNE. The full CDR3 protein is CASRGLALYNEQFF.

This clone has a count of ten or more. The DNA read from the CDR3 is TGTGCCAGCAGCTTTACCGACAGGACGGGTCAGCCC. It is translated as CASSFTDRTGQP. From start to end, the CDR3 is CASSFTDRTGQPQHF. This chain joins TRBV5-5 and TRBJ1-5; possible D gene TRBD1, 6 bases. The CDR3 is cut off 3 residues early in the read; its end comes from the germline J gene. V was clipped by 2 bases and J by 6 bases, with 15 bases between them. The germline V gene has CDR1 SGHKS and CDR2 YYEKEE (reference sequence). This CDR3 has 15 residues.

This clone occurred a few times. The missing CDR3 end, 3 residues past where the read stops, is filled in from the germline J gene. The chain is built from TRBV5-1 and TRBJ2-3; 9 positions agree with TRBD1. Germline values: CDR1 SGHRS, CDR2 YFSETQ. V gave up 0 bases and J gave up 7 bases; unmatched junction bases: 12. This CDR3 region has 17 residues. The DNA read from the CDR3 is TGCGCCAGCAGCTTGGTCGGGACAGGGTCAGGGAGAAATACG. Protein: CASSLVGTGSGRNT. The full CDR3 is CASSLVGTGSGRNTQYF.

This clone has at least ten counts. CDR3 DNA (partial): TGTGCCAGTAGTATTATTTATAGCAATCAGCCC. It encodes CASSIIYSNQP. The complete CDR3 sequence is CASSIIYSNQPQHF. The V call is TRBV19, the J call TRBJ1-5, with D unclear. The read halts 3 residues ahead of the CDR3 end, with the missing end drawn from the germline J gene. The germline V gene encodes CDR1 LNHDA and CDR2 SQIVND (reference sequence). The CDR3 is 14 amino acids. With 3 bases removed from V and 0 bases from J, the gap between germline ends came to 6 bases.